This TCR beta chain was retrieved from a study of T cells in Graves' hyperthyroidism and ophthalmopathy. In this sample, this clonotype turned up many times. The TCR beta CDR3 regions underwent amplification using RNA transcripts as the source. TCR CDR3 underwent first-round RT-PCR with the HTBI primer set. Each CDR3 protein is one row after TCRdb ran MiXCR on the multiplex PCR reads. Among 500,000 to 800,000 distinct CDR3 sequences listed, about 15% were seen once. Germline values: CDR1 MDHEN, CDR2 SYDVKM. The V and J ends lost 4 bases and 1 base respectively, with 10 bases between them. The CDR3 runs 14 residues.

The source material was blood. The gene calls are TRBV28 and TRBJ1-1; weak D call: TRBD1 (5 bases). The sequence derives from a woman between 50 and 59 years old with Graves' ophthalmopathy. CDR3 sequence reads: CASSSGGANTEAFF. The CDR3 DNA reads as TGTGCCAGCAGTTCGGGAGGGGCGAACACTGAAGCTTTCTTT.